This TCR beta chain originates from a study of technical replicates of blood from a few donors. V was clipped by 8 bases and J by 2 bases; unmatched bases: 9. The CDR3 runs to 14 residues. CDR1 SNHLY and CDR2 FYNNEI come from the germline V gene. Generated by immunoSEQ multiplex PCR, the TCRdb table keeps only in-frame clones and is missing some. The profile shows 60,000 to 85,000 clones, around 95% of them singletons. Specimen: T cells isolated from PBMCs. The chain uses TRBV2 and TRBJ2-7; 7 bases are a match to TRBD1. This clonotype originated in a human donor in good health. This CDR3 is CASYLTGATYEQYF. In nucleotides, the CDR3 is TGTGCCAGCTACTTAACAGGGGCTACCTACGAGCAGTACTTC.